This TCR beta chain comes out of a study of response to subunit inactivated influenza vaccine. Study-wide results and caveats: The authors put forward the suggestion that each seasonal influenza vaccination may bring in only a limited number of new T cells.

The CDR3 consists of 13 residues. V gave up 5 bases and J gave up 8 bases, with 11 bases separating them. From germline, CDR1 is KGHDR and CDR2 SFDVKD. Comments on this clonotype: What it binds is unknown.

MiXCR was run by TCRdb on the RT-PCR reads, yielding one entry per CDR3 protein. The data show hundreds of thousands of distinct CDR3 sequences, around 14% seen once. The V gene is TRBV24-1, the J gene TRBJ2-2; D is undetermined. The TCR sequence derives from a man between 45 and 60 years old who received an inactivated influenza vaccine. Material: PBMCs from blood, obtained about 12 days after vaccination. CDR3 loop: CATSGVGSGELFF. For the CDR3, the DNA is TGTGCCACCAGTGGAGTAGGGTCGGGGGAGCTGTTTTTT.